This T cell receptor (beta chain) is drawn from a study of tumor-infiltrating lymphocytes in primary liver carcinoma. RNA was extracted from whole blood without cell sorting, alongside germline DNA. CDR3 length equals 14 residues. V lost 4 bases, J lost 4 bases, and 8 bases stayed unmatched. Germline lookup yields CDR1 SGHRS and CDR2 YFSETQ. From approximately 0.5 ug of total RNA, TCR beta-specific cDNA was reverse-transcribed using a constant-region primer. Three rounds of nested multiplex PCR with slightly modified ARM-PCR produced TCR beta libraries. The two initial PCR rounds, roughly 10 cycles each, used TRBV1-TRBV30 forward and C-beta reverse primers. Each CDR3 protein is one row after TCRdb ran MiXCR on the multiplex PCR reads. Counted here are 300,000 to 400,000 distinct CDR3 sequences, around three fifths occurring once; the ten biggest clones make up roughly 9%.

V and J are TRBV5-1 and TRBJ2-7; 7 bases map to TRBD1. The source is a man aged 40-50 years with primary liver carcinoma and hepatitis B virus infection. The specimen was peripheral blood. This chain's CDR3 is CASSLDRLQYEQYF. DNA of the CDR3: TGCGCCAGCAGCCTGGACAGGCTCCAGTACGAGCAGTACTTC.